The 19 T cell receptor beta chains below all came from one sample that was sequenced in a study of T cell changes during pregnancy in multiple sclerosis. TCRdb keeps only in-frame clones here, not all; method: immunoSEQ multiplex PCR. The sample has tens of thousands of clones, approximately 92% seen once. The sequencing here drew on CD4+ T cells from peripheral blood mononuclear cells, taken after pregnancy. Receptors were obtained from a female donor in good health, enrolled as a control in a pregnancy study.

V is TRBV4-3 and J is TRBJ1-1; 7 bases fit TRBD1. Per the germline V gene, CDR1 is LGHNA and CDR2 is YSLEER. CDR3 size: 14 residues. The trim removed 3 bases at V and 4 bases at J, leaving 5 bases unmatched. CDR3 amino acids: CASSQTGRTTEAFF. The CDR3 region has the DNA TGCGCCAGCAGCCAGACAGGGAGGACCACTGAAGCTTTCTTT.

V and J are TRBV10-1 and TRBJ1-1; 8 bases map to TRBD1. V was pared by 6 bases and J by 2 bases, with 8 bases of the junction left unmatched. CDR1 and CDR2 from the germline V gene are WNHNN and SYGVQD (reference sequence). The CDR3 length is 15 residues. In DNA, the CDR3 is TGCGCCAGCAGATCGGGACAGGTTACTAACACTGAAGCTTTCTTT. This sequence encodes CASRSGQVTNTEAFF.

This chain links TRBV7-2 with TRBJ1-1; D not resolved. CDR3 length equals 14 residues. CDR1 and CDR2 from the germline V gene are SGHTA and FQGNSA. V was trimmed by 5 bases and J by 6 bases, leaving 16 bases between them. The CDR3 nucleotides read TGTGCCAGCAGCCTGCTGAATGGAGGATCTGAAGCTTTCTTT. It translates to CASSLLNGGSEAFF.

The chain carries TRBV7-8 and TRBJ2-7, with TRBD1 matching 9 bases. Trimming removed 6 bases from V and 6 bases from J; junction bases left unmatched: 6. The CDR3 length is 13 residues. CDR1 and CDR2 (germline): SGHVS, FQNEAQ. The DNA of the CDR3 is TGTGCCAGCAGGGGGACAGGGACCCCCGAGCAGTACTTC. Protein product: CASRGTGTPEQYF.

This clone was counted a single time. CDR3 in DNA: TGTGCCAGCAGGCGAGTCATTAGCGGGGGATACGAGCAGTACTTC. Translating it yields CASRRVISGGYEQYF. The chain uses TRBV2 and TRBJ2-7; 9 nucleotides line up with TRBD2. J gave up 4 bases and V 6 bases, and 10 bases lay outside the gene matches. Per the germline V gene, CDR1 is SNHLY and CDR2 is FYNNEI. CDR3 length equals 15 residues. The full variable domain, in which reference TRBV2 and TRBJ2-7 provide the parts outside the CDR3, is EPEVTQTPSHQVTQMGQEVILRCVPISNHLYFYWYRQILGQKVEFLVSFYNNEISEKSEIFDDQFSVERPDGSNFTLKIRSTKLEDSAMYFCASRRVISGGYEQYFGPGTRLTVT.

The CDR3 here is CASDWRQAGEGEKLFF. The DNA for the CDR3 is TGTGCCAGCGATTGGAGGCAGGCAGGGGAGGGGGAAAAACTGTTTTTT. The chain is built from TRBV2 and TRBJ1-4; D perhaps matches TRBD1 (6 bases). V gave up 8 bases and J gave up 8 bases, with 24 bases separating them. The CDR3 runs 16 residues. The germline V gene has CDR1 SNHLY and CDR2 FYNNEI.

The chain joins TRBV6-5 to TRBJ2-7, with 8 bases identical to TRBD2. The germline V gene has CDR1 MNHEY and CDR2 SVGAGI. The CDR3 is made up of 14 amino acids. V was pared by 5 bases and J by 6 bases, with 9 bases of the junction left unmatched. This chain's CDR3 is CASSPGGSGAEQYF. CDR3 in DNA: TGTGCCAGCAGTCCCGGGGGTAGCGGGGCCGAGCAGTACTTC.

V usage is TRBV7-9 and J usage is TRBJ1-4, with 7 bases fitting TRBD1. Germline V gene lookup returns CDR1 SEHNR and CDR2 FQNEAQ (reference sequence). The ends lost 5 bases at V and 5 bases at J; junction bases unmatched: 5. The CDR3 is 14 residues long. CDR3 in DNA: TGTGCCAGCAGCGTGGGACAGCTGAATGAAAAACTGTTTTTT. It specifies CASSVGQLNEKLFF.

The chain carries TRBV21-1 and TRBJ1-3; the table's D call of TRBD1 was not tested on the DNA. TRBV21-1 is marked as a pseudogene. The CDR3 has 16 amino acids. The DNA of the CDR3 is TGTGCCAGCATCGGGTCAGGGCAATACTCTGGAAACACCATATATTTT. Protein product: CASIGSGQYSGNTIYF.

This chain links TRBV11-2 with TRBJ2-7; 14 positions match TRBD2. V dropped 5 bases and J dropped 7; count of bases not matched to a gene: 4. The germline gives CDR1 SGHAT, CDR2 FQNNGV. This CDR3 has 14 residues. The CDR3 reads CASSRGLAGVEQYF. CDR3 DNA: TGTGCCAGCAGCCGGGGACTAGCGGGGGTTGAGCAGTACTTC.

The J gene is TRBJ2-5, the V gene TRBV14, with D possibly being TRBD2 (6 bases). The CDR3 is 16 residues long. Germline CDR1 reads SGHDN; CDR2 reads FVKESK. V was clipped by 1 base and J by 4 bases, with 16 bases between them. The CDR3 DNA reads TGTGCCAGCAGCCAAGCCGGTCTACTAGCCCTAGAGACCCAGTACTTC. This sequence encodes CASSQAGLLALETQYF.

This clone was counted a single time. A much larger clone lies one base from this, so it may be a read error. The chain is built from TRBV7-6 and TRBJ1-1; a possible D gene is TRBD1 (5 bases). CDR3 length equals 13 residues. The germline V and J ends were trimmed by 2 bases and 1 base, with 5 bases remaining between them. CDR1 is SGHVS, CDR2 FNYEAQ, per germline. The CDR3 sequence: CASSLQGNTEAFF. CDR3 in DNA: TGTGCCAGCAGCTTACAGGGGAACACTGAAGCTTTCTTT.

The V gene is TRBV4-2, the J gene TRBJ2-3; 12 bases are shared with TRBD2. CDR3 length equals 19 residues. CDR1 and CDR2 from the germline V gene are LGHNA and YNFKEQ. With 1 base clipped from V and 8 bases from J, the junction kept 16 bases outside the gene matches. CDR3 region: CASSQAPGLAGRTGGTQYF. The CDR3 nucleotides are TGTGCCAGCAGCCAAGCCCCCGGACTAGCGGGGCGCACAGGGGGTACGCAGTATTTT.

The CDR3 DNA sequence: TGTGCCAGCAGCTTGGCCAGTGTAATCGGGGAGCTGTTTTTT. As protein: CASSLASVIGELFF. The chain joins TRBV5-6 to TRBJ2-2, with D unresolved. The germline gives CDR1 SGHDT, CDR2 YYEEEE. This CDR3 is built from 14 residues. The V end lost 0 bases, the J end lost 7 bases, and 10 bases lay between the germline ends.

This rearrangement joins TRBV11-2 to TRBJ1-3; the D is unclear. V dropped 5 bases and J dropped 5 bases, with 7 bases sitting between them. Germline V gene sequence: CDR1 SGHAT, CDR2 FQNNGV. The CDR3 covers 12 residues. CDR3 nucleotide sequence: TGTGCCAGCAGCAGATACAGAAACACCATATATTTT. This translates into CASSRYRNTIYF.

V is TRBV7-3 and J is TRBJ2-1; D might be TRBD1 (5 bases). The CDR3 runs 15 residues. V was pared by 5 bases and J by 1 base, with 12 bases between. Germline V gives CDR1 SGHTA, CDR2 FQGTGA. CDR3 coding DNA: TGTGCCAGCAGCCCAAATACAGGTTCCTACAATGAGCAGTTCTTC. Its translation: CASSPNTGSYNEQFF.

The CDR3 here is CASSFLGGAYEQYF. As DNA, the CDR3 is TGTGCCAGCAGCTTCCTCGGGGGGGCCTACGAGCAGTACTTC. The gene calls are TRBV5-5 and TRBJ2-7, with 8 bases identical to TRBD2. V was pared by 2 bases and J by 2 bases, with 3 bases of the junction left unmatched. This CDR3 has 14 residues. Per the germline V gene, CDR1 is SGHKS and CDR2 is YYEKEE (reference sequence).

V usage is TRBV12-5 and J usage is TRBJ2-5, with 7 bases aligning to TRBD1. CDR1 is LGHNT, CDR2 FRNRAP, per germline. The CDR3 loop spans 20 amino acids. Trimming removed 2 bases from V and 2 bases from J; junction bases left unmatched: 20. The CDR3: CASGLTERTGVLLPQETQYF. The DNA for the CDR3 is TGTGCTAGTGGTTTGACGGAAAGGACAGGTGTGCTCTTGCCACAAGAGACCCAGTACTTC.

The chain recombines TRBV11-3 with TRBJ2-3, with 7 positions matching TRBD1. Germline V gene sequence: CDR1 SGHNT, CDR2 YENEEA. V lost 5 bases and J lost 2; bases outside the gene matches: 7. The length of the CDR3 is 15 residues. This CDR3 is CASSKLGTDTDTQYF. The CDR3 region has the DNA TGTGCCAGCAGCAAACTTGGGACAGACACAGATACGCAGTATTTT.